Below are 10 T cell receptor beta chains sequenced from a single sample in a study of regulatory T cells in long-lasting Graves disease. Arm-PCR of CDR3 regions and iRepertoire HTBI primers were used to build TCR beta libraries. TCRdb redid the calling of the multiplex PCR reads with MiXCR, one entry per CDR3 protein. The data contain about 430,000 distinct CDR3 sequences, about 15% of them seen just once; the ten biggest clones take up roughly 8%. The time point is: newly diagnosed GD, antithyroid drugs for less than 3 months. RNA from PBMCs was the source of the TCR library. These data also featured in a second study, about T cells in Graves' hyperthyroidism and ophthalmopathy.

The material was peripheral blood mononuclear cells (PBMCs), obtained at new diagnosis, from a patient treated with antithyroid drugs. The source of these receptors is a woman in her forties with Graves disease.

This clonotype was seen many times. The J gene is TRBJ2-3, the V gene TRBV27, with 8 bases lining up with TRBD2. V shed 5 bases, J shed 3 bases, and the junction held 16 bases outside the gene matches. The CDR3 consists of 18 residues. Germline V gene sequence: CDR1 MNHEY, CDR2 SMNVEV (reference sequence). The chain's CDR3 is CASSPPGGSGVSTDTQYF. The CDR3 region has the DNA TGTGCCAGCAGTCCCCCCGGGGGTAGCGGGGTTAGTACAGATACGCAGTATTTT.

The chain links TRBV6-1 to TRBJ1-2; D is possibly TRBD1 (6 bases). This CDR3 has 15 residues. Germline CDR1 is MNHNS and CDR2 is SASEGT. Deletions cut 6 bases from V and 4 bases from J, with 18 bases between. The CDR3 reads CASSQGQTPVYGYTF. The CDR3 bases are TGTGCCAGCAGCCAAGGACAGACCCCTGTCTATGGCTACACCTTC.

The chain couples TRBV19 to TRBJ1-3, with 7 bases aligning to TRBD1. V lost 5 bases and J lost 0; bases outside the gene matches: 10. Germline V gene lookup returns CDR1 LNHDA and CDR2 SQIVND (reference sequence). The CDR3 runs 17 residues. CDR3 nucleotide sequence: TGTGCCAGTAGTCCCCGGGACAGCCTCCTCTCTGGAAACACCATATATTTT. Translated: CASSPRDSLLSGNTIYF.

V is TRBV30 and J is TRBJ2-7; 7 bases align to TRBD1. J gave up 5 bases and V 3 bases, and 16 bases lay outside the gene matches. CDR3 length: 16 amino acids. The germline V gene has CDR1 GTSNPN and CDR2 SVGIG (reference sequence). Here the CDR3 DNA reads TGTGCCTGGAGAGCGACAGGGCTCTTTACCCCCAACGAGCAGTACTTC. This gives the protein CAWRATGLFTPNEQYF.

In this sample, this clonotype turned up a few times. The chain links TRBV29-1 to TRBJ1-1; D ambiguous. V shed 7 bases and J shed 6 bases, with 9 bases lying between them. Germline loops: CDR1 SQVTM, CDR2 ANQGSEA. The CDR3 has 10 residues. In DNA, the CDR3 is TGCAGCGCCACCACAGCTGAAGCTTTCTTT. Translating it yields CSATTAEAFF.

This clonotype was detected many times. The genes are TRBV20-1 and TRBJ2-5, with 14 bases matching TRBD2. V shed 4 bases and J 5 bases; nucleotides not matched to a gene: 6. From germline, CDR1 is DFQATT and CDR2 SNEGSKA (reference sequence). The CDR3 is 15 residues long. CDR3 nucleotides: TGCAGTGCTAAGGGACTAGCGGGAGTCCGGGAGACCCAGTACTTC. This sequence encodes CSAKGLAGVRETQYF.

This clonotype has a count of ten or more. This chain uses TRBV28 with TRBJ2-1; D call uncertain. The germline V gene has CDR1 MDHEN and CDR2 SYDVKM. The CDR3 runs to 16 residues. Trimming removed 4 bases from V and 0 bases from J, with 13 bases in between. CDR3 sequence reads: CASSSQRWYSYNEQFF. The CDR3 coding sequence is TGTGCCAGCAGTTCCCAACGGTGGTACTCCTACAATGAGCAGTTCTTC.

This clonotype was counted many times. The V and J genes are TRBV27 and TRBJ2-3; D tentatively reads TRBD1 or TRBD2 (5 bases each). Trimming took off 5 bases at V and 0 bases at J, with 15 bases between the two ends. The CDR3 has 16 amino acids. CDR1 is MNHEY, CDR2 SMNVEV, per germline (reference sequence). The CDR3 spells CASSRDVNTSTDTQYF. The DNA for the CDR3 is TGTGCCAGCAGTCGGGACGTTAATACTAGCACAGATACGCAGTATTTT.

In regard to this clonotype: A read error may produce the germline difference seen at one junction end. This rearrangement joins TRBV2 to TRBJ2-1; 8 bases are a match to TRBD2. Germline CDR1 and CDR2: SNHLY and FYNNEI. CDR3 length equals 18 residues. The CDR3 loop is CATSDFTSGKSSYNEQFF. CDR3 bases: TGTGCCACCAGTGATTTCACTAGCGGAAAGAGCTCCTACAATGAGCAGTTCTTC.

This clonotype was seen ten or more times. The V call is TRBV6-2 or TRBV6-3, the J call TRBJ2-3; TRBD1 is a possible D gene (6 bases). CDR3 size: 15 residues. Germline loops: CDR1 MNHEY, CDR2 SVGEGT. The germline V and J ends were trimmed by 2 bases and 4 bases, with 13 bases remaining between them. CDR3 bases: TGTGCCAGCAGTTACGACAGGTCTAGGGCAGATACGCAGTATTTT. Protein sequence: CASSYDRSRADTQYF.